The clone carrying this TCR beta chain was observed a few times. TCRdb itself ran the RT-PCR reads through MiXCR, one entry per CDR3 protein. Among approximately 300,000 distinct CDR3 sequences listed, 20% to 25% were seen once. The data were taken from a study of response to subunit inactivated influenza vaccine. The TCR sequence derives from a man between 50 and 75 years old who received an inactivated influenza vaccine. Sample: PBMCs from blood, taken approximately 22 months after vaccination.

The CDR3 reads CSAADGPSYEQYF. The CDR3 DNA sequence: TGCAGTGCTGCCGACGGCCCGTCCTACGAGCAGTACTTC. The J gene is TRBJ2-7, the V gene TRBV20-1; D remains unclear. V shed 5 bases and J shed 1 base, with 12 bases lying between them. Germline-derived CDR1 and CDR2 are DFQATT and SNEGSKA (reference sequence). CDR3 size: 13 residues.